This T cell receptor beta chain was documented in a study of T-cell reconstitution after alpha-beta-depleted transplantation in children. Unique molecular identifiers were incorporated when the TCRbeta library was constructed. TCRdb itself ran the PCR reads through MiXCR, one entry per CDR3 protein. The sample consists of 600,000 or so distinct CDR3 sequences, around 23% of them appearing once. Points from the study as a whole: Alpha-beta T cells about two months after transplant reportedly derived from several hundred expanded graft clones. The main origin of T-cell counts and diversity one year after transplant was newly produced T cells. For some patients, TCRbeta diversity was high at day 60 because of recipient T cells and thymic progenitors that survived.

Germline V gene lookup returns CDR1 MNHEY and CDR2 SMNVEV (reference sequence). This CDR3 has 12 residues. V lost 7 bases and J lost 7, with 11 bases in between. Of note for this clonotype: Antigen specificity is unknown.

The V call is TRBV27, the J call TRBJ2-1, with D uncertain. The sample consisted of PBMCs, mostly from graft donor cells, taken 360 days after TCRalphabeta/CD19-depleted stem cell transplant. This TCR was recovered from a boy younger than two who had a stem cell transplant for acute myeloid leukemia, so the T cells may come from the graft donor. The CDR3 loop is CASTDAGNEQFF. The CDR3 region has the DNA TGTGCCAGCACAGATGCTGGTAATGAGCAGTTCTTC.